A single T cell receptor (beta chain) is shown here with its context. This clonotype appeared many times. No antigen is known for it. Qualities for individual bases were not recorded, and no much larger clone is one base off. Counted from cysteine to phenylalanine, this CDR3 has 15 amino acids. This entry keeps only the CDR3 DNA: 45 bases, framed from base 1. CDR1 is given as LNHNV and CDR2 as YYDKDF, both from the germline V gene (reference sequence). V gives up 2 bases and J gives up 0 bases, and the segment between their germline ends measures 10 bases. Library generation was performed with 5' RACE. The sequencer listed for this sample is NextSeq 500. Unique molecular identifiers were attached to individual cDNA molecules in the TCR library protocol so that sequencing error and PCR bias could be corrected. Sequencing covered both TCR alpha and beta chains, and within each sample the abundances of alpha and beta sequences were tightly co-correlated. The authors' analysis ran thus. Decombinator V4 was used to annotate TCR sequences for V gene, J gene and CDR3. TCRs were defined as expanded if a significant change between any two time points was detected under a Poisson model with p below 0.0001. TCR abundances were normalised to the total number of TCRs sequenced in each sample and reported as counts per million. MAIT TCRs were defined by TRAV1-2 paired with TRAJ12, TRAJ20 or TRAJ33, and iNKT TCRs by TRAV10 paired with TRAJ18. A search of VDJdb, accessed on 1 November 2021, was run for TCRs annotated to CMV, EBV and SARS-CoV-2, with TCRs annotated for multiple antigens excluded. TCRdb reanalyzed the raw reads on its own, using fastp at Q25 for trimming and MiXCR for clone calling, and kept in-frame beta chains. Merged by CDR3 protein, the rows form single entries marked with the most common genes and DNA. These V and J calls rely on TCRdb rather than the paper's analysis. The sample profile shows tens of thousands of distinct CDR3 sequences; roughly 9.3% of them were found once. In total, the top ten clones hold less than 15% of the sample.

These data belong to a study of early T cells in non-severe SARS-CoV-2 infection (dated by TCRdb to the early 2020s). Describing the broader study: Bulk RNA from unsorted whole blood was used for TCR sequencing, so alpha and beta chains could not be paired. The full study reports these points: VDJdb matching was skewed toward anti-spike CD8 responses, so virus-specific expansions were likely underestimated and private and CD4 specificities were missed.

A case-control design nested within a healthcare worker cohort in London, UK, was used, with weekly nasopharyngeal swab PCR tests and blood sampling performed. Healthcare workers were recruited during the week of the UK lockdown, between 23 and 31 March 2020, and followed weekly for up to about 16 weeks. This receptor was identified in an adult who was a healthcare worker with PCR-confirmed SARS-CoV-2 infection or an uninfected control (not recorded which). The sequence joins TRBV15 to TRBJ1-1; the best D guess is TRBD1, with 6 bases matching. Sequenced material: whole blood. This receptor carries the CDR3 CATSRSQGMNTEAFF. The nucleotide sequence is TGTGCCACCAGCAGATCCCAGGGGATGAACACTGAAGCTTTCTTT.